The 27 T cell receptor beta chains given below trace back to one sample, sequenced in a study of CD8 T cells in ankylosing spondylitis. Using its own MiXCR run on the 5' RACE reads, TCRdb lists one record per CDR3 protein. The sample yields 210,000 or so distinct CDR3 sequences, under 30% seen once. Material: blood, either unsorted or a sorted T cell fraction (not recorded which). These receptors came from a male donor with ankylosing spondylitis or in good health (not recorded which).

The chain carries TRBV29-1 and TRBJ1-1, with 10 bases aligning to TRBD1. The V and J ends lost 5 bases and 0 bases, in that order; junction bases with no gene match: 9. The CDR3 totals 16 residues. Germline V CDR1 and CDR2: SQVTM, ANQGSEA. CDR3 amino acids: CSVLSTGGLMNTEAFF. DNA of the CDR3: TGCAGCGTTCTGTCGACAGGGGGCCTCATGAACACTGAAGCTTTCTTT.

This clonotype was seen a handful of times. The chain recombines TRBV3-1 with TRBJ2-7, with 9 bases aligning to TRBD2. Trimming at V came to 4 bases and at J to 5 bases, leaving 18 bases not matched to a gene. The germline V gene has CDR1 LGHDT and CDR2 YNNKEL (reference sequence). The CDR3 runs to 18 residues. The CDR3 DNA sequence: TGTGCCAGCAGCCGTTGGGGGGCAGCGGGAGGAGAGGGGAACGAGCAGTACTTC. It translates to CASSRWGAAGGEGNEQYF.

Many counts were recorded for this clonotype. V and J are TRBV27 and TRBJ2-3; TRBD1 matches 8 bases. Germline values: CDR1 MNHEY, CDR2 SMNVEV (reference sequence). The CDR3 loop spans 16 amino acids. The ends lost 4 bases at V and 3 bases at J; junction bases unmatched: 9. CDR3 nucleotide sequence: TGTGCCAGCAGTTCAATCAGGACAGGGTTAACAGATACGCAGTATTTT. Residues: CASSSIRTGLTDTQYF.

This clonotype was observed at least ten times. V is TRBV5-4 and J is TRBJ1-5, with D tentatively TRBD1 (5 bases). V lost 3 bases and J 5 bases, leaving 9 bases between the germline ends. CDR3 length equals 13 residues. Germline V gene sequence: CDR1 SGHNT, CDR2 YYREEE (reference sequence). The CDR3 nucleotides read TGTGCCAGCAGCTCAGGGTGGGATCAGCCCCAGCATTTT. Encoded protein: CASSSGWDQPQHF.

This clonotype showed up just a few times. The rearrangement joins TRBV20-1 to TRBJ2-1; the match to TRBD2 covers 9 bases. Germline values: CDR1 DFQATT, CDR2 SNEGSKA (reference sequence). The length of the CDR3 is 14 residues. The V and J ends lost 1 base and 4 bases, in that order; junction bases with no gene match: 2. The CDR3 reads CSARVAGAYNEQFF. In nucleotides, the CDR3 is TGCAGTGCTAGAGTAGCGGGAGCGTACAATGAGCAGTTCTTC.

In this sample, this clonotype turned up a few times. This chain uses TRBV5-1 with TRBJ2-7; 12 positions match TRBD1. J lost 5 bases, V lost 4 bases, and 4 bases had no gene match. CDR3 length: 14 amino acids. Per the germline V gene, CDR1 is SGHRS and CDR2 is YFSETQ. CDR3 amino acids: CASSPRDRGHEQYF. For the CDR3, the DNA is TGCGCCAGCAGCCCTCGGGACAGGGGGCACGAGCAGTACTTC.

V and J are TRBV5-6 and TRBJ1-5, with D tentatively TRBD1 (5 bases). Germline V gives CDR1 SGHDT, CDR2 YYEEEE. V was pared by 2 bases and J by 5 bases, with 14 bases between. The CDR3 has 15 amino acids. The CDR3 DNA reads as TGTGCCAGCAGCTTTGCCCCAGGGTCGTATCAGCCCCAGCATTTT. Its protein is CASSFAPGSYQPQHF. The full variable domain, in which reference TRBV5-6 and TRBJ1-5 provide the parts outside the CDR3, is DAGVTQSPTHLIKTRGQQVTLRCSPKSGHDTVSWYQQALGQGPQFIFQYYEEEERQRGNFPDRFSGHQFPNYSSELNVNALLLGDSALYLCASSFAPGSYQPQHFGDGTRLSIL.

This clonotype was picked up many times. The chain links TRBV6-1 to TRBJ2-1; maybe TRBD2 (6 bases). Germline assignment: CDR1 MNHNS and CDR2 SASEGT. There are 14 residues in the CDR3. Trimming shortened V by 6 bases and J by 4 bases, and 13 bases separated the two germline ends. The CDR3 DNA reads TGTGCCAGCAGCCGACTAGTCCAGTACAATGAGCAGTTCTTC. Residues: CASSRLVQYNEQFF.

This clonotype was picked up many times. The chain couples TRBV6-1 to TRBJ2-3; D is ambiguous. Trimming stripped 5 bases from V and 1 base from J, with 10 bases between. This CDR3 comprises 14 residues. Germline assignment: CDR1 MNHNS and CDR2 SASEGT. In DNA, the CDR3 is TGTGCCAGCAGTCCAGGTCCCGGCACAGATACGCAGTATTTT. Translation: CASSPGPGTDTQYF.

This clonotype was counted once. The genes are TRBV7-2 and TRBJ2-3, with 7 bases matching TRBD1. This CDR3 has 16 amino acids. Germline-derived CDR1 and CDR2 are SGHTA and FQGNSA. The V gene end was trimmed by 3 bases and the J gene end by 0 bases; junction bases not matched to a gene: 6. The CDR3 here is CASSFYGQASTDTQYF. In DNA form, the CDR3 reads TGTGCCAGCAGCTTCTACGGACAGGCGAGCACAGATACGCAGTATTTT.

This clonotype was observed many times. The chain uses TRBV6-2 or TRBV6-3 and TRBJ1-2, with D perhaps matching TRBD1 (6 bases). In germline, CDR1 is MNHEY, CDR2 SVGEGT. V lost 6 bases, J lost 4 bases, and 15 bases lay in between. This CDR3 contains 14 residues. In nucleotides, the CDR3 is TGTGCCAGCAGCCGGACAGCGTCTACCTATGGCTACACCTTC. This codes for CASSRTASTYGYTF.

This clonotype was recorded many times. The gene calls are TRBV6-5 and TRBJ1-6; the D is unclear. Germline values: CDR1 MNHEY, CDR2 SVGAGI. There are 15 residues in the CDR3. The V gene lost 2 bases and the J gene lost 10 bases, with 15 bases spanning the gap. In nucleotides, the CDR3 is TGTGCCAGCAGTTACAGGCGGAAGGCGGGATCACCCCTCCACTTT. It specifies CASSYRRKAGSPLHF.

This clonotype was seen ten or more times. This chain links TRBV5-1 with TRBJ2-1; TRBD2 matches 7 bases. The CDR3 runs 17 residues. J gave up 0 bases and V 1 base, and 7 bases lay outside the gene matches. Looked up from germline, CDR1 is SGHRS and CDR2 is YFSETQ. CDR3 DNA sequence: TGCGCCAGCAGCTTGTCCCTAGCGGCTTTCTCCTACAATGAGCAGTTCTTC. As protein: CASSLSLAAFSYNEQFF. The full variable domain, with the rest looked up from reference TRBV5-1 and TRBJ2-1, is KAGVTQTPRYLIKTRGQQVTLSCSPISGHRSVSWYQQTPGQGLQFLFEYFSETQRNKGNFPGRFSGRQFSNSRSEMNVSTLELGDSALYLCASSLSLAAFSYNEQFFGPGTRLTVL.

CDR3 bases: TGCAGTGCAGTTAAAGAGACCCAGTACTTC. Amino acid sequence: CSAVKETQYF. The chain uses TRBV20-1 and TRBJ2-5; unclear D gene. Looked up from germline, CDR1 is DFQATT and CDR2 is SNEGSKA (reference sequence). The CDR3 has 10 amino acids. With 6 bases removed from V and 3 bases from J, the gap between germline ends came to 5 bases.

The chain has TRBV9 and TRBJ2-7; D may be TRBD2 (5 bases). V was clipped by 0 bases and J by 2 bases, with 9 bases between them. CDR1 SGDLS and CDR2 YYNGEE come from the germline V gene. This CDR3 comprises 14 residues. CDR3 sequence (DNA): TGTGCCAGCAGCGTAGGAGGGCCTCCCTACGAGCAGTACTTC. This translates into CASSVGGPPYEQYF.

The J gene is TRBJ1-3, the V gene TRBV4-2; 7 bases fit TRBD1. The junction had 3 bases not matched to a gene; V was cut back by 1 base and J by 0 bases. The CDR3 has 16 residues. CDR1 is LGHNA, CDR2 YNFKEQ, per germline. The DNA of the CDR3 is TGTGCCAGCAGCCAAGGACAGGGCCGCTCTGGAAACACCATATATTTT. Amino acids: CASSQGQGRSGNTIYF.

Remarks on this clonotype: The junction shows a germline mismatch at one end, possibly a read error. This chain uses TRBV7-2 with TRBJ2-3; D call uncertain. CDR1 is SGHTA and CDR2 is FQGNSA in the germline V gene. CDR3 length: 12 residues. The CDR3 loop is CASSSMARIIEF. CDR3 sequence (DNA): TGTGCCAGCAGCTCAATGGCCCGCATCATTGAGTTT. The full variable domain, with the rest looked up from reference TRBV7-2 and TRBJ2-3, is GAGVSQSPSNKVTEKGKDVELRCDPISGHTALYWYRQSLGQGLEFLIYFQGNSAPDKSGLPSDRFSAERTGGSVSTLTIQRTQQEDSAVYLCASSSMARIIEFGPGTRLTVL.

This clonotype has a count of ten or more. The V and J genes are TRBV10-3 and TRBJ1-4, with 7 bases that match TRBD1. The CDR3 is 15 amino acids. Trimming at V came to 3 bases and at J to 6 bases, leaving 7 bases not matched to a gene. CDR1 and CDR2 from the germline V gene are ENHRY and SYGVKD. The CDR3 is CAISESGGGDEKLFF. Here the CDR3 DNA reads TGTGCCATCAGTGAATCCGGAGGGGGCGATGAAAAACTGTTTTTT.

This sequence joins TRBV6-1 and TRBJ2-6; D unresolved. Trimming took 7 bases from V and 0 from J, leaving 10 bases between them. Per germline, CDR1 MNHNS and CDR2 SASEGT. The CDR3 contains 15 residues. The CDR3 region has the DNA TGTGCCAGCACCAAGCTGAGCTCTGGGGCCAACGTCCTGACTTTC. Protein sequence: CASTKLSSGANVLTF.

The table lists this clonotype with a few counts. The chain employs TRBV20-1 and TRBJ2-1; 14 nucleotides line up with TRBD2. This CDR3 region has 16 residues. J was trimmed by 5 bases and V by 3 bases; bases with no gene match: 6. Per the germline V gene, CDR1 is DFQATT and CDR2 is SNEGSKA (reference sequence). The chain's CDR3 is CSASRLAGGPDNEQFF. CDR3 coding DNA: TGCAGTGCTAGTAGACTAGCGGGAGGGCCTGACAATGAGCAGTTCTTC.

This chain joins TRBV20-1 and TRBJ2-1; TRBD1 or TRBD2 may be the D gene (5 bases each). The V gene's germline CDR1 is DFQATT and CDR2 SNEGSKA (reference sequence). V was trimmed by 1 base and J by 15 bases, leaving 22 bases between them. CDR3 size: 14 residues. CDR3 sequence reads: CSARAPGPRGGTFF. The CDR3 bases are TGCAGTGCTAGAGCTCCGGGACCTCGTGGCGGCACGTTCTTC.

The chain carries TRBV20-1 and TRBJ1-2; 7 bases are shared with TRBD1. Germline V gene sequence: CDR1 DFQATT, CDR2 SNEGSKA (reference sequence). V lost 5 bases and J lost 4; bases outside the gene matches: 10. The CDR3 consists of 14 residues. CDR3 DNA sequence: TGCAGTGCTTCGGCCGAGGGGGCCGGCTATGGCTACACCTTC. Protein sequence: CSASAEGAGYGYTF.

In its sample, this clonotype was seen many times. The chain couples TRBV10-2 to TRBJ1-2; no definite D call. The CDR3 is 13 residues long. The germline CDR1 and CDR2 sequences are WSHSY and SAAADI. V shed 3 bases and J shed 0 bases, with 5 bases lying between them. The CDR3 loop reads CASSERPNYGYTF. CDR3 DNA: TGCGCCAGCAGTGAAAGACCTAACTATGGCTACACCTTC.

V gene TRBV20-1 combines with J gene TRBJ2-7; D remains ambiguous. Germline CDR1 DFQATT, CDR2 SNEGSKA (reference sequence). V was trimmed by 1 base and J by 6 bases, leaving 10 bases between them. The CDR3 sequence is 12 residues long. This chain's CDR3 is CSARVEISEQYF. The CDR3, as DNA: TGCAGTGCTAGAGTAGAGATCTCCGAGCAGTACTTC.

The rearrangement joins TRBV12-3 or TRBV12-4 to TRBJ2-3; D may be TRBD2 (6 bases). The germline V and J ends were trimmed by 1 base and 0 bases, with 17 bases remaining between them. This CDR3 spans 18 amino acids. The CDR3 protein is CASSLVPGPAGSTDTQYF. The CDR3 nucleotides read TGTGCCAGCAGTTTAGTCCCGGGACCCGCGGGAAGCACAGATACGCAGTATTTT.

V usage is TRBV29-1 and J usage is TRBJ2-4; the D gene is possibly TRBD2 (5 bases). This CDR3 comprises 13 residues. With 2 bases removed from V and 8 bases from J, the gap between germline ends came to 13 bases. Germline CDR1 reads SQVTM; CDR2 reads ANQGSEA. CDR3 loop: CSVETQAGDIQYF. The CDR3 DNA follows: TGCAGCGTTGAAACGCAGGCGGGCGACATTCAGTACTTC.

V and J are TRBV4-2 and TRBJ2-7, with 9 bases matching TRBD2. The trim removed 0 bases at V and 4 bases at J, leaving 7 bases unmatched. The CDR3 is 16 residues long. Germline assignment: CDR1 LGHNA and CDR2 YNFKEQ. This CDR3 is CASSQDRGAGGYEQYF. CDR3 bases: TGTGCCAGCAGCCAAGATCGAGGAGCGGGAGGATACGAGCAGTACTTC.